What follows are 7 T cell receptor beta chains derived from one specimen sequenced in a study of regulatory T cells in long-lasting Graves disease. The authors built TCR beta libraries using iRepertoire HTBI primers and Arm-PCR of CDR3 regions. TCRdb re-called the multiplex PCR reads with MiXCR, one entry per CDR3 protein. Here the sample spans fewer than 500,000 distinct CDR3 sequences, roughly 15% being singletons. Time point noted: newly diagnosed GD, antithyroid drugs for less than 3 months. PBMCs provided the RNA from which the TCR library was made. These records were also assigned to another study, of T cells in Graves' hyperthyroidism and ophthalmopathy.

The input for sequencing was peripheral blood mononuclear cells (PBMCs), taken at new diagnosis, from a patient treated with antithyroid drugs. The receptors were sampled from a man aged 35-49 years with Graves disease.

The genes are TRBV9 and TRBJ2-5; 8 bases agree with TRBD2. Germline V gene lookup returns CDR1 SGDLS and CDR2 YYNGEE. Trimming removed 0 bases from V and 11 bases from J; junction bases left unmatched: 12. CDR3 length equals 15 residues. The CDR3 sequence: CASSVALAGLNEQYF. DNA for the CDR3: TGTGCCAGCAGCGTAGCTCTAGCGGGTTTGAATGAGCAGTACTTC.

This clonotype was detected ten times or more. V usage is TRBV5-1 and J usage is TRBJ2-1; D is unclear. V lost 4 bases and J 0 bases, leaving 11 bases between the germline ends. Germline CDR1 reads SGHRS; CDR2 reads YFSETQ. There are 15 residues in the CDR3. CDR3 DNA sequence: TGCGCCAGCAGCCTCTATTTAAGCTCCTACAATGAGCAGTTCTTC. Translation gives CASSLYLSSYNEQFF.

This clonotype was detected only a few times. The gene calls are TRBV6-2 or TRBV6-3 and TRBJ2-1, with 8 positions matching TRBD2. V gave up 0 bases and J gave up 5 bases; unmatched junction bases: 6. Germline V gene data show CDR1 as MNHEY and CDR2 as SVGEGT. This CDR3 is built from 16 residues. The CDR3 DNA follows: TGTGCCAGCAGTTACTCGATTCGCGGGGGGAACAATGAGCAGTTCTTC. Protein sequence: CASSYSIRGGNNEQFF.

This clonotype was counted many times. The chain has TRBV7-2 and TRBJ2-1; D possibly uses TRBD1 or TRBD2 (5 bases each). Germline V CDR1 and CDR2: SGHTA, FQGNSA. The CDR3 spans 12 residues. V lost 3 bases, J lost 9 bases, and 9 bases lay in between. This chain's CDR3 is CASSLGTVEQFF. The CDR3 DNA reads TGTGCCAGCAGCTTGGGGACGGTTGAGCAGTTCTTC.

This clonotype occurred many times. The chain combines TRBV7-9 with TRBJ1-1; TRBD1 might be the D (5 bases). Germline V gene lookup returns CDR1 SEHNR and CDR2 FQNEAQ (reference sequence). V gave up 5 bases and J gave up 1 base, with 11 bases separating them. This CDR3 comprises 14 residues. The chain's CDR3 is CASSPTASNTEAFF. In nucleotides, the CDR3 is TGTGCCAGCAGCCCGACAGCTTCGAACACTGAAGCTTTCTTT.

There are many counts of this clonotype. The rearrangement links TRBV30 to TRBJ2-7, with no clear D. Germline-derived CDR1 and CDR2 are GTSNPN and SVGIG (reference sequence). CDR3 size: 12 residues. The germline V and J ends were trimmed by 3 bases and 2 bases, with 8 bases remaining between them. CDR3: CAWRAVPYEQYF. As DNA, the CDR3 is TGTGCCTGGAGGGCTGTTCCCTACGAGCAGTACTTC.

As to this clonotype: A far larger clone lies a single base away; this is likely a read error. V is TRBV3-1 and J is TRBJ2-3; D unclear. From germline, CDR1 is LGHDT and CDR2 YNNKEL (reference sequence). V was trimmed by 1 base and J by 2 bases, leaving 10 bases between them. The CDR3 has 15 amino acids. CDR3 nucleotide sequence: TGTGCCAGCAGCCAAGGGTTTCGGTTCACAGATACGCAGTATTTT. Amino acid sequence: CASSQGFRFTDTQYF.